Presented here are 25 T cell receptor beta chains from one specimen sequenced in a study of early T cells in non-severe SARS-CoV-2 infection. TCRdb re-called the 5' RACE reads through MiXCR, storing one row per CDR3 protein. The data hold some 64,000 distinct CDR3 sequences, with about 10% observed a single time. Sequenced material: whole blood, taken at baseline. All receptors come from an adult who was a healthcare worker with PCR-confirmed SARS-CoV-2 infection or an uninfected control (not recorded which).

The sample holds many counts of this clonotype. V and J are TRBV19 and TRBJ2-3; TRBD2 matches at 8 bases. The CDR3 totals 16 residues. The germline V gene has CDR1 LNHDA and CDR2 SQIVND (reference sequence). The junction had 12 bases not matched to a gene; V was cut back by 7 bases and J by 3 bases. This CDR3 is CASTFLGAGETDTQYF. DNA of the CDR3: TGTGCCAGTACCTTCCTCGGAGCGGGAGAAACAGATACGCAGTATTTT.

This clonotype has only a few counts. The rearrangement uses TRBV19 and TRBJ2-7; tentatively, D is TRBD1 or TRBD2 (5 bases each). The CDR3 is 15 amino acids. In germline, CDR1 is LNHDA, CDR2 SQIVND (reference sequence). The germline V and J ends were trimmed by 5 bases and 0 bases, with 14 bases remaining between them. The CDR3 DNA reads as TGTGCCAGTAGTGCCCGGGACCGCTACTCCTACGAGCAGTACTTC. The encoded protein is CASSARDRYSYEQYF.

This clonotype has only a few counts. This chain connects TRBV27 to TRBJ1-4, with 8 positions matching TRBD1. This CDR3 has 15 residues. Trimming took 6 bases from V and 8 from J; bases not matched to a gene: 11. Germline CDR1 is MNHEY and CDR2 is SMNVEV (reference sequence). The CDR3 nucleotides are TGTGCCAGCAGGGACAGGGCCGTACTAGGAGAAAAACTGTTTTTT. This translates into CASRDRAVLGEKLFF.

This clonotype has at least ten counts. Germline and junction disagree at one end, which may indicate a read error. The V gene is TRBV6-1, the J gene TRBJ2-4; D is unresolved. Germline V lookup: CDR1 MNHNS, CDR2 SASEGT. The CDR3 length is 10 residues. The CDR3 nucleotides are TGTGCCAGCAGTGACCCCTCGTGGCGCTTC. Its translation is CASSDPSWRF.

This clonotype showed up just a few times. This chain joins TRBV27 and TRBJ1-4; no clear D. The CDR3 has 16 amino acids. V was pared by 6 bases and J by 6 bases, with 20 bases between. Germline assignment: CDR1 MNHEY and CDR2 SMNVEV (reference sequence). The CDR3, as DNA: TGTGCCAGCAGCCCCTCGCACCCGGCACAAGATGAAAAACTGTTTTTT. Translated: CASSPSHPAQDEKLFF.

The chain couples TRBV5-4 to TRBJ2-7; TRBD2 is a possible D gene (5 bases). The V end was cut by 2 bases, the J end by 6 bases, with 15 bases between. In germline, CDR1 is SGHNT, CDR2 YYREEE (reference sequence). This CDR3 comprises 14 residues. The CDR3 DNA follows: TGTGCCAGCAGCTTCGATGTGGGAGCAGGCGAGCAGTACTTC. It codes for CASSFDVGAGEQYF.

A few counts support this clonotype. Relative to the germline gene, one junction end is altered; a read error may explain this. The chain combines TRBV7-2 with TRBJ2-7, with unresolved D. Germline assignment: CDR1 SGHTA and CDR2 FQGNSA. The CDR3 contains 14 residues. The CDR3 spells CASRLERASYEQYF. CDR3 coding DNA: TGTGCCAGCAGATTAGAACGAGCGTCGTACGAGCAGTACTTC.

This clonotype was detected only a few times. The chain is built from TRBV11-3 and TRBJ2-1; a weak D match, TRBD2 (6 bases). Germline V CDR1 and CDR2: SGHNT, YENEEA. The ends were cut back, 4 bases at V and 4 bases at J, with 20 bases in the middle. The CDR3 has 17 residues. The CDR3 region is CASSYQEGPEGYNEQFF. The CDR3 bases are TGTGCCAGCAGCTATCAGGAGGGGCCTGAGGGGTACAATGAGCAGTTCTTC.

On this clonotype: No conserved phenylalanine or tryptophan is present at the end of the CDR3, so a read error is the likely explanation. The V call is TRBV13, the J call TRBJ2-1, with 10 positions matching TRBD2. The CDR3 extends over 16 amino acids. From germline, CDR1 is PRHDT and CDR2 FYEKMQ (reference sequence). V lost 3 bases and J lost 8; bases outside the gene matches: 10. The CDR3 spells CASSFSAASGSHEQFS. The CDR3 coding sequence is TGTGCCAGCAGCTTTTCCGCGGCTAGCGGGAGCCATGAGCAGTTCTCC.

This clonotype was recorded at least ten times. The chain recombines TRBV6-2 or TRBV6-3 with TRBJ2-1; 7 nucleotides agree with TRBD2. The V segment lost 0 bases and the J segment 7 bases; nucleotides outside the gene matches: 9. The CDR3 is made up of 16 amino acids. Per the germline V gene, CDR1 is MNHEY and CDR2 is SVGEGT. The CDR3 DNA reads TGTGCCAGCAGTTACTCCGGCGGGAGATACGTAAATGAGCAGTTCTTC. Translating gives CASSYSGGRYVNEQFF.

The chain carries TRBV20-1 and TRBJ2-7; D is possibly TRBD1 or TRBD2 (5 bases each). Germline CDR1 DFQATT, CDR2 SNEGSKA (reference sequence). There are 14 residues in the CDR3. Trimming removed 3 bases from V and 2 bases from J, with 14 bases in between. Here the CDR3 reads CSASIRDRPYEQYF. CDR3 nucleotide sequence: TGCAGTGCTAGTATACGGGACCGACCCTACGAGCAGTACTTC.

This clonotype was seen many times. CDR3 nucleotide sequence: TGCAGCGTCTCCACCTATACAGGGCGCTATGGCTACACCTTC. It is translated as CSVSTYTGRYGYTF. V is TRBV29-1 and J is TRBJ1-2, with D possibly being TRBD1 (6 bases). Trimming left V 6 bases short and J 4 bases short, with 18 bases between. Germline V gene lookup returns CDR1 SQVTM and CDR2 ANQGSEA. The CDR3 is made up of 14 amino acids. Together with reference TRBV29-1 and TRBJ1-2, the CDR3 gives the full variable domain: SAVISQKPSRDICQRGTSLTIQCQVDSQVTMMFWYRQQPGQSLTLIATANQGSEATYESGFVIDKFPISRPNLTFSTLTVSNMSPEDSSIYLCSVSTYTGRYGYTFGSGTRLTVV.

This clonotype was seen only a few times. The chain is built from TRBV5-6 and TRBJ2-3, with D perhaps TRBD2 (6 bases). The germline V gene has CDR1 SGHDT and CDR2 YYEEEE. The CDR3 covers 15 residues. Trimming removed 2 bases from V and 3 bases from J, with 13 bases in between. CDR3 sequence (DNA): TGTGCCAGCAGCTTCGGCCGGGAGTGGACAGATACGCAGTATTTT. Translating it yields CASSFGREWTDTQYF.

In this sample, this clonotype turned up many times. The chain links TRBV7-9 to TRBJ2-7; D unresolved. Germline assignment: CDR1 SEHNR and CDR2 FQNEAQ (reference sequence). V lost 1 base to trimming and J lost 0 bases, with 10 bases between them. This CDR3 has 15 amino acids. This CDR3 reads CASSLVTLLSYEQYF. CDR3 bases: TGTGCCAGCAGCTTAGTTACCCTACTCTCCTACGAGCAGTACTTC.

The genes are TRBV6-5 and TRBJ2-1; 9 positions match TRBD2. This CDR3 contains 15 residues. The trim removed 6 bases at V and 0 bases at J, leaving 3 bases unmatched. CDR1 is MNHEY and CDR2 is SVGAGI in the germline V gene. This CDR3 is CASRISGSSYNEQFF. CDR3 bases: TGTGCCAGCAGAATTAGCGGGAGCTCCTACAATGAGCAGTTCTTC.

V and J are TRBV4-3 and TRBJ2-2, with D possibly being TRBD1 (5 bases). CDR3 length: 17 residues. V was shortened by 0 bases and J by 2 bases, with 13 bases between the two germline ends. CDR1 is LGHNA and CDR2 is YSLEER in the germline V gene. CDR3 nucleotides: TGCGCCAGCAGCCAAGATAGACAGAGTTTTAACACCGGGGAGCTGTTTTTT. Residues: CASSQDRQSFNTGELFF.

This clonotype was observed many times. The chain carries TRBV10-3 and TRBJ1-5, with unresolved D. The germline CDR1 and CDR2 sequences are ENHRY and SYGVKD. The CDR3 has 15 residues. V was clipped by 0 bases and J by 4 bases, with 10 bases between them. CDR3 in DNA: TGTGCCATCAGTGAGTCGTCCATAACGAATCAGCCCCAGCATTTT. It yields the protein CAISESSITNQPQHF.

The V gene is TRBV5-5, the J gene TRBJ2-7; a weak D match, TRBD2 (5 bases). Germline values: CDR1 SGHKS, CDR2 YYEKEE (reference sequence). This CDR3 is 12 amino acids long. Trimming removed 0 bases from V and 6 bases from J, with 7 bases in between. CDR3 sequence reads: CASSLEEGEQYF. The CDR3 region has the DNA TGTGCCAGCAGCTTGGAAGAGGGCGAGCAGTACTTC.

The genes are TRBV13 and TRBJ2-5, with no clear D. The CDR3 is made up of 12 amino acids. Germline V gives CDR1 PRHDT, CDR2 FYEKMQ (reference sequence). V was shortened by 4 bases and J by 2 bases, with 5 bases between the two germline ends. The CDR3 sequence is CASSYVQETQYF. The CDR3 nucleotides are TGTGCCAGCAGCTACGTGCAAGAGACCCAGTACTTC.

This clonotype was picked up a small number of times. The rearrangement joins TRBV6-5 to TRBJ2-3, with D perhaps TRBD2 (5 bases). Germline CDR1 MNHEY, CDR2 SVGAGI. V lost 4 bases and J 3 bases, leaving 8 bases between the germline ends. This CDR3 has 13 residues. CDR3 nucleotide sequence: TGTGCCAGCAGTTCGGACTTGACAGATACGCAGTATTTT. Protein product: CASSSDLTDTQYF.

The DNA of the CDR3 is TGTGCCAGCAGTTACTGGGGGACAGGGGGTATTGACGCTGGAAACACCATATATTTT. Its translation: CASSYWGTGGIDAGNTIYF. The chain couples TRBV6-5 to TRBJ1-3; 11 bases match TRBD1. This CDR3 is built from 19 residues. Germline CDR1 and CDR2: MNHEY and SVGAGI. Trimming at V came to 1 base and at J to 2 bases, leaving 10 bases not matched to a gene.

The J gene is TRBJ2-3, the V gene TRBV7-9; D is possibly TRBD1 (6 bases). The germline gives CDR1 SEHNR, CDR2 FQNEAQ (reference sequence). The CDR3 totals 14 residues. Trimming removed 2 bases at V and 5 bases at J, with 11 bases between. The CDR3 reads CASSLSTGIDTQYF. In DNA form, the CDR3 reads TGTGCCAGCAGCTTAAGCACAGGGATAGATACGCAGTATTTT.

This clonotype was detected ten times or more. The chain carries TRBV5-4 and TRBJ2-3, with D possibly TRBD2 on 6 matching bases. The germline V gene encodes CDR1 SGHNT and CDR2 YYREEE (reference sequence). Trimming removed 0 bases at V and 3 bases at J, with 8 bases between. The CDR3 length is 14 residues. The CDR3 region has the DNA TGTGCCAGCAGCTTGGTAGGGACTACAGATACGCAGTATTTT. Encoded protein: CASSLVGTTDTQYF.

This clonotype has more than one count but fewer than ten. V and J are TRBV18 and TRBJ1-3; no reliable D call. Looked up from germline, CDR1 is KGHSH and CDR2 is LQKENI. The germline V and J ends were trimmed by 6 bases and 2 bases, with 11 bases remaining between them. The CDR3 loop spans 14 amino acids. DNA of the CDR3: TGTGCCAGCTCGGTCGGGATGGCTGGAAACACCATATATTTT. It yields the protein CASSVGMAGNTIYF.

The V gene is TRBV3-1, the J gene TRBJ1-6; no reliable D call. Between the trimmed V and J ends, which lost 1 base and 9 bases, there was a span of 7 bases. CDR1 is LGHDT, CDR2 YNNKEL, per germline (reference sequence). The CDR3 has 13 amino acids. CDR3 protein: CASSQAGSSPLHF. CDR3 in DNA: TGTGCCAGCAGCCAAGCCGGTAGTTCACCCCTCCACTTT.